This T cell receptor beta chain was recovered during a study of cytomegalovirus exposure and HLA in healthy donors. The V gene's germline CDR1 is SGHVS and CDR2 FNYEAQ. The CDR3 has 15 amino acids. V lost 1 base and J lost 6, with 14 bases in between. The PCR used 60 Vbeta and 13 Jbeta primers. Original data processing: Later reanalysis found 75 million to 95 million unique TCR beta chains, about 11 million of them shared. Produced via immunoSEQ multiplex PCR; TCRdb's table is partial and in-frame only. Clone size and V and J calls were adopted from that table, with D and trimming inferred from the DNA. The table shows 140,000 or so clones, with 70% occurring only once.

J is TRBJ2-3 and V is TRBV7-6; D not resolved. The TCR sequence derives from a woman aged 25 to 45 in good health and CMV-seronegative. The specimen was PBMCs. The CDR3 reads CASSLGLLTPDTQYF. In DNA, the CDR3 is TGTGCCAGCAGCTTAGGACTGCTCACACCGGATACGCAGTATTTT.